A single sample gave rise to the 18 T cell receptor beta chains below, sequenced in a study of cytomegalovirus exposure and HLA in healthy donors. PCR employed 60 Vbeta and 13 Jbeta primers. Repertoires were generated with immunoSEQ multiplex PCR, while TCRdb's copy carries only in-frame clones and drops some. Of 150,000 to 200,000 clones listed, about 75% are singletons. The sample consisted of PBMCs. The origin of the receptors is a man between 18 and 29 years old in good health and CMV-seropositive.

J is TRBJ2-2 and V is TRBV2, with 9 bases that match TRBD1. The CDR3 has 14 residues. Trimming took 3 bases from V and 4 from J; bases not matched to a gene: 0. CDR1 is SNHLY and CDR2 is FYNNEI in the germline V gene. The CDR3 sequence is CASSEGQGTGELFF. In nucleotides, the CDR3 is TGTGCCAGCAGTGAGGGACAGGGCACCGGGGAGCTGTTTTTT.

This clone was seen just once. Written as DNA, the CDR3 is TGTGCCAGCAGCCCAGAAGTTTCAGATACGCAGTATTTT. Its translation: CASSPEVSDTQYF. The chain links TRBV7-2 to TRBJ2-3; D is unclear. Trimming left V 5 bases short and J 4 bases short, with 10 bases between. The CDR3 length is 13 residues. The germline gives CDR1 SGHTA, CDR2 FQGNSA.

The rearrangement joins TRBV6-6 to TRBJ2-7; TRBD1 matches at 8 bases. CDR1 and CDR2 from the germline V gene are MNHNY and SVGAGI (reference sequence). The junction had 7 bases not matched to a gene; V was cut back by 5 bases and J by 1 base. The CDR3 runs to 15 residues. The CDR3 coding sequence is TGTGCCAGCAGTATCGGACAGGGATTTTCCTACGAGCAGTACGTC. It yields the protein CASSIGQGFSYEQYV.

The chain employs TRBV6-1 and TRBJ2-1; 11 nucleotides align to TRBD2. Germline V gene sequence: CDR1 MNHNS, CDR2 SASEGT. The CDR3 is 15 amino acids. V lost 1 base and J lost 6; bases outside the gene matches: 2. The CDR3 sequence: CASSEVAGGFNEQFF. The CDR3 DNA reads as TGTGCCAGCAGTGAAGTAGCGGGGGGGTTCAATGAGCAGTTCTTC.

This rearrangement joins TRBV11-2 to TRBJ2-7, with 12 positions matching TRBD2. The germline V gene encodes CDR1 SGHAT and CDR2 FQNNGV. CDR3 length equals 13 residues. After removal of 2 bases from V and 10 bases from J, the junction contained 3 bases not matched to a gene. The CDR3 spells CASSLSSGRGQYV. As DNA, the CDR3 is TGTGCCAGCAGCTTATCTAGCGGGAGGGGACAGTACGTC.

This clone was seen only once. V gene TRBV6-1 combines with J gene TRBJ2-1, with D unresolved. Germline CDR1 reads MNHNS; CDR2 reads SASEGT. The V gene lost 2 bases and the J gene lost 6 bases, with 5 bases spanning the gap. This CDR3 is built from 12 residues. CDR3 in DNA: TGTGCCAGCAGTGAACTCTTCAATGAGCAGTTCTTC. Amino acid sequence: CASSELFNEQFF.

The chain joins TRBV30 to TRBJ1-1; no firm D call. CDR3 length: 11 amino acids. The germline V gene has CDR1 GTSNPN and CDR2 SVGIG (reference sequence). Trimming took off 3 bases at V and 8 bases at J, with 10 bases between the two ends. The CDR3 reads CAWSTGKEAFF. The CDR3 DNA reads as TGTGCCTGGAGCACCGGGAAGGAAGCTTTCTTT.

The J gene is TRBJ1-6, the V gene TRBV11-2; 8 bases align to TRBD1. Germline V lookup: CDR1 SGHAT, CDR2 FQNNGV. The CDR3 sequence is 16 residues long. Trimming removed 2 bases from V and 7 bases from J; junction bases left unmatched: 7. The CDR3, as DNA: TGTGCCAGCAGCTTAACGCCGGGACAGGTGAATTCACCCCTCCACTTT. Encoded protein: CASSLTPGQVNSPLHF.

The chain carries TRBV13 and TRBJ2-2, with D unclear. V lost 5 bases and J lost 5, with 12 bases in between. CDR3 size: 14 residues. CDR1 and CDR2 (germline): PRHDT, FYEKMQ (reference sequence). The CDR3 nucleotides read TGTGCCAGCAGCGGAACGGTGAGGACCGGGGAGCTGTTTTTT. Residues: CASSGTVRTGELFF.

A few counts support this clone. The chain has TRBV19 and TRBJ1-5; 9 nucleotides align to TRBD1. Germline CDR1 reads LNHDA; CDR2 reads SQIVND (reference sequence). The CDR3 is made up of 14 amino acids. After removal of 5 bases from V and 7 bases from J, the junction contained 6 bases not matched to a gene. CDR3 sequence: CASSQQGAKQPQHF. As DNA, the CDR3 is TGTGCCAGTAGTCAACAGGGGGCTAAACAGCCCCAGCATTTT.

The CDR3 DNA sequence: TGTGCCAGCAGCTTCACCCCCCGCCAAGAGAAGCAGTACTTC. Residues: CASSFTPRQEKQYF. This chain connects TRBV11-1 to TRBJ2-5, with D hard to call. V was pared by 3 bases and J by 11 bases, with 19 bases between. The germline gives CDR1 SGHAT, CDR2 FQDESV (reference sequence). The CDR3 runs 14 residues.

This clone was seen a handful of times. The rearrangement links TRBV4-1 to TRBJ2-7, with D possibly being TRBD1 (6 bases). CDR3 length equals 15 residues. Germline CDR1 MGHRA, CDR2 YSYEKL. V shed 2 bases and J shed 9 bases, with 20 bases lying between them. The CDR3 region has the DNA TGCGCCAGCAGCCAATCATCTTTGACAGGCTCGGTGCAGTACGTC. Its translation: CASSQSSLTGSVQYV.

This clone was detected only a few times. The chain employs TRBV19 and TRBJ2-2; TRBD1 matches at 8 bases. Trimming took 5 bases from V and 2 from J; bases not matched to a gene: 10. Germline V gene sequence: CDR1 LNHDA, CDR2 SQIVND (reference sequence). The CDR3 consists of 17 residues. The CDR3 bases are TGTGCCAGTAGTCACGGACAGGGTGGATACAACACCGGGGAGCTGTTTTTT. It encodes CASSHGQGGYNTGELFF. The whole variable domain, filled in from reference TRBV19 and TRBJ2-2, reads DGGITQSPKYLFRKEGQNVTLSCEQNLNHDAMYWYRQDPGQGLRLIYYSQIVNDFQKGDIAEGYSVSREKKESFPLTVTSAQKNPTAFYLCASSHGQGGYNTGELFFGEGSRLTVL.

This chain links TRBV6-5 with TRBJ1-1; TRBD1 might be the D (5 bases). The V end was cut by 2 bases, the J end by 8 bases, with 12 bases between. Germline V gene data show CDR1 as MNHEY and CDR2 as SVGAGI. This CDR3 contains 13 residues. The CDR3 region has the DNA TGTGCCAGCAGTTACGGTGACAGTACCGAAGCTTTCTTT. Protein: CASSYGDSTEAFF.

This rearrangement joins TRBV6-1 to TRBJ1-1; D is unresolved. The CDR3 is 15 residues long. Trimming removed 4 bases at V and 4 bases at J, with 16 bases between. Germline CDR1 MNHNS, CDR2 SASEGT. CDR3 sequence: CASSGGFGIGTEAFF. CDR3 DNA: TGTGCCAGCAGTGGAGGGTTCGGAATTGGCACTGAAGCTTTCTTT.

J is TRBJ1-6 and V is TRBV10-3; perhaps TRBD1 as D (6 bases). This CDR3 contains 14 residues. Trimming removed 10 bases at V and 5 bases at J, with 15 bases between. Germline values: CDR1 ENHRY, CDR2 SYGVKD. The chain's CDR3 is CATTNRDHNSPLHF. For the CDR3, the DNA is TGTGCCACAACCAACAGGGACCATAATTCACCCCTCCACTTT.

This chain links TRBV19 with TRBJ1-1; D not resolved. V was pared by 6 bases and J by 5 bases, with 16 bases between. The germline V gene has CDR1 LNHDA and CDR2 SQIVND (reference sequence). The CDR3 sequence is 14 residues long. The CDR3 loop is CASSHGKGGTEAFF. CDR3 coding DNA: TGTGCCAGTAGCCATGGCAAGGGAGGAACTGAAGCTTTCTTT.

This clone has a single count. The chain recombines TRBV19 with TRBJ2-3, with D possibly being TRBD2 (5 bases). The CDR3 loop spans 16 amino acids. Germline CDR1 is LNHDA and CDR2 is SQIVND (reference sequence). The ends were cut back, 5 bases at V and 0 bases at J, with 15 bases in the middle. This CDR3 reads CASSPRGSASTDTQYF. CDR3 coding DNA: TGTGCCAGTAGTCCTCGGGGTAGCGCCAGCACAGATACGCAGTATTTT.